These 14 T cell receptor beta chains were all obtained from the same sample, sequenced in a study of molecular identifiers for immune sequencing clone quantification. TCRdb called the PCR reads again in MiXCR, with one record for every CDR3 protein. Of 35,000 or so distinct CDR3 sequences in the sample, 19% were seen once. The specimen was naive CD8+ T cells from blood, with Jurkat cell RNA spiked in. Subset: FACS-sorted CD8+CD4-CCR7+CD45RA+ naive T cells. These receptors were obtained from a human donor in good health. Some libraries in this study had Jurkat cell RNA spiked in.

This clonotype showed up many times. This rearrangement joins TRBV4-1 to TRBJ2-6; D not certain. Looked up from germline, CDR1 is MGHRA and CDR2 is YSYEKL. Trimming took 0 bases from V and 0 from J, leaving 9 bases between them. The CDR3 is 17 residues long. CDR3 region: CASSQDDSYSGANVLTF. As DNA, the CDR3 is TGCGCCAGCAGCCAAGACGATTCTTACTCTGGGGCCAACGTCCTGACTTTC.

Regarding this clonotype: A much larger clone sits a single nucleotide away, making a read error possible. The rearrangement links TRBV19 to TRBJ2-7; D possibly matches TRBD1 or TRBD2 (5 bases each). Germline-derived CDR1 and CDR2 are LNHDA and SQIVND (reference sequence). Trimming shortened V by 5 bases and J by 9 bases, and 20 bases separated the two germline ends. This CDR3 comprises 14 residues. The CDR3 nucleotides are TGTGCCAGTAGTTATGGGGGTGTGTCGAACGTGCAGTACTTC. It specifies CASSYGGVSNVQYF. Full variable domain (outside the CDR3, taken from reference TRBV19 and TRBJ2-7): DGGITQSPKYLFRKEGQNVTLSCEQNLNHDAMYWYRQDPGQGLRLIYYSQIVNDFQKGDIAEGYSVSREKKESFPLTVTSAQKNPTAFYLCASSYGGVSNVQYFGPGTRLTVT.

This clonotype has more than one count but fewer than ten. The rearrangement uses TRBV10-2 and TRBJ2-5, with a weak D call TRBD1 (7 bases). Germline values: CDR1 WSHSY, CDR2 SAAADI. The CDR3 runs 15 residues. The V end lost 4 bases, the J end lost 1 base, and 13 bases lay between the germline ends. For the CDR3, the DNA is TGCGCCAGCAGTGGGAGGGACAGCCTCCAAGAGACCCAGTACTTC. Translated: CASSGRDSLQETQYF.

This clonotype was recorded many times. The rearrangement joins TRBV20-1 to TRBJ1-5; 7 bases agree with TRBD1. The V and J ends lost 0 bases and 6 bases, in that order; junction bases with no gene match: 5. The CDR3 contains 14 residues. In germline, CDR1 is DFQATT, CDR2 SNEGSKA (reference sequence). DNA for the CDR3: TGCAGTGCTAGAGATACAGGGGTGGGTCAGCCCCAGCATTTT. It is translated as CSARDTGVGQPQHF.

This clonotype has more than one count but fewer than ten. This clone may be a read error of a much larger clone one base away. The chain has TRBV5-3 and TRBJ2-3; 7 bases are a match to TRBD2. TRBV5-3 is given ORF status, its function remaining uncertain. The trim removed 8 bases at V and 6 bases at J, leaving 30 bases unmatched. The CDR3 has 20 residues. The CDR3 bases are TGTGCCAGCAGCAAAACAAGACTAGCCGGAGAGGTGGTGGGGCTGGATACGCAGTATTTT. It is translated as CASSKTRLAGEVVGLDTQYF.

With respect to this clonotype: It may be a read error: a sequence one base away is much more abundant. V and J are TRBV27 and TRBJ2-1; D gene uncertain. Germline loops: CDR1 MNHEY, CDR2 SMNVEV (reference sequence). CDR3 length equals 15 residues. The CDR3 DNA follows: TGTGCCAGCAGTTTATCACAGACATACTACGATGAGCAGTTCTTC. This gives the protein CASSLSQTYYDEQFF.

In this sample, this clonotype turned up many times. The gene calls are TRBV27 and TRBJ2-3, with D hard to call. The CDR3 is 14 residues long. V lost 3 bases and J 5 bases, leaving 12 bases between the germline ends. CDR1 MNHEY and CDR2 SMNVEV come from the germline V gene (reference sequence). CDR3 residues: CASSFGLLGDTQYF. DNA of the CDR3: TGTGCCAGCAGTTTCGGGCTACTTGGAGATACGCAGTATTTT.

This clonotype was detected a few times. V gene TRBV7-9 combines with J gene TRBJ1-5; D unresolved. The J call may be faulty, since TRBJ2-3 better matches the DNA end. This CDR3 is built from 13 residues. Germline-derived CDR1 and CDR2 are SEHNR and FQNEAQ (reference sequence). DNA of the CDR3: TGTGCCAGCAGCCCAACTCACAATCAGCCCCAGTATTTT. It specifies CASSPTHNQPQYF.

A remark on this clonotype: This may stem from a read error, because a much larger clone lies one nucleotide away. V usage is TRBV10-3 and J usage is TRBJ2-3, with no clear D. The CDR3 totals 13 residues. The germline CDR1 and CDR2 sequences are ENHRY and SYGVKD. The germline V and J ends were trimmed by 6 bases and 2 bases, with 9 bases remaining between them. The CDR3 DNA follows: TGTGCCATCAGACAAATTTCCACAGATACGCAGTATTTT. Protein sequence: CAIRQISTDTQYF.

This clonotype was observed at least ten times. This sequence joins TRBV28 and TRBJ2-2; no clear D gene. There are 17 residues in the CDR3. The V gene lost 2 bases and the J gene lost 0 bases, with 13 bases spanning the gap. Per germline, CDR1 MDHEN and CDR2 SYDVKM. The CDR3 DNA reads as TGTGCCAGCAGTTTAGACGAACAGACCCCGAACACCGGGGAGCTGTTTTTT. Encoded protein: CASSLDEQTPNTGELFF.

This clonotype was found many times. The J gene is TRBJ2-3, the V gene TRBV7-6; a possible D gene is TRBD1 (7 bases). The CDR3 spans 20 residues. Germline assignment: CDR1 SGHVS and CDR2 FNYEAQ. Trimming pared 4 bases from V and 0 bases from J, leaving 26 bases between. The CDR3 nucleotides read TGTGCCAGCAGCTACAGGGTCGGGACAGTTAGCGGCTTTAGCACAGATACGCAGTATTTT. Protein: CASSYRVGTVSGFSTDTQYF.

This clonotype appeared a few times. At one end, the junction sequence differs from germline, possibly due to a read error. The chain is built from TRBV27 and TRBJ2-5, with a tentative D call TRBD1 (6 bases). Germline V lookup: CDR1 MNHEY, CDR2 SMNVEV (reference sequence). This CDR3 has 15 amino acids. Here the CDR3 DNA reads TGTGCCAGCAGTTTGGGGGCAGCCTACCAACAGACCCAGTACTTC. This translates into CASSLGAAYQQTQYF.

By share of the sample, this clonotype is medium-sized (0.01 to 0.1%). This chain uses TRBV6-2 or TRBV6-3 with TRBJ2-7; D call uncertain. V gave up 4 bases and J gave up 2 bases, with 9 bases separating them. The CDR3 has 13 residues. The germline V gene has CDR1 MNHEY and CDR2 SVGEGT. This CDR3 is CASSLAATYEQYF. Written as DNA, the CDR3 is TGTGCCAGCAGTTTGGCAGCCACCTACGAGCAGTACTTC.

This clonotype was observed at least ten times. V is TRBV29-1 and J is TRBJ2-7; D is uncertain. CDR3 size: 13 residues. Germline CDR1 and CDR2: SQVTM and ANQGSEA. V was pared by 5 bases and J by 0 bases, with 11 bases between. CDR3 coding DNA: TGCAGCGTTTTACCGGGTAGCTCCTACGAGCAGTACTTC. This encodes CSVLPGSSYEQYF.